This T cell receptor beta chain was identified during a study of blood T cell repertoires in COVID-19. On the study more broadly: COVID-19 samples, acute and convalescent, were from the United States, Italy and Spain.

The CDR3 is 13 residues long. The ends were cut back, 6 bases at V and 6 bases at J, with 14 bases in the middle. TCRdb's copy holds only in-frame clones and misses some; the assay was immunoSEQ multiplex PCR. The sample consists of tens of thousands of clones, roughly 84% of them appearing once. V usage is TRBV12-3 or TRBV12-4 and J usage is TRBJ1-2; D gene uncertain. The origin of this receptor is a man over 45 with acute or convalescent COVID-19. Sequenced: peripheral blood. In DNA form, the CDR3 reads TGTGCCAGCAGCGATACTAGCCTCGATGGCTACACCTTC. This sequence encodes CASSDTSLDGYTF.